The next 31 T cell receptor beta chains were all read from a single sample in a study of blood T cells in healthy people across ages. Then a second PCR, running about 6 to 12 cycles, was carried out with a sample-barcoded 5' primer and a J-beta primer mix. One entry per CDR3 protein, called by TCRdb with MiXCR from the 5' RACE reads. The data show 1.8 million or so distinct CDR3 sequences, around 40% seen once. Sequencing was done on a sample of blood. The receptor source for this set is a human donor in good health.

In this sample, this clonotype turned up a few times. The chain uses TRBV14 and TRBJ2-5, with D possibly being TRBD1 (6 bases). There are 14 residues in the CDR3. From germline, CDR1 is SGHDN and CDR2 FVKESK. The V end lost 5 bases, the J end lost 5 bases, and 15 bases lay between the germline ends. In DNA form, the CDR3 reads TGTGCCAGCAGCAATACAGGGTATGCGGAGACCCAGTACTTC. The encoded protein is CASSNTGYAETQYF.

The chain recombines TRBV10-3 with TRBJ2-7, with a possible D match to TRBD2 (6 bases). This CDR3 contains 14 residues. Germline V gene sequence: CDR1 ENHRY, CDR2 SYGVKD. The V gene lost 0 bases and the J gene lost 0 bases, with 6 bases spanning the gap. Here the CDR3 DNA reads TGTGCCATCAGTGAGTCGGAGGGCTCCTACGAGCAGTACTTC. It translates to CAISESEGSYEQYF.

This sequence joins TRBV5-1 and TRBJ2-5; tentative D call: TRBD1 (6 bases). The CDR3 is made up of 15 amino acids. Per the germline V gene, CDR1 is SGHRS and CDR2 is YFSETQ. V was cut by 1 base and J by 4 bases, with 14 bases left in between. This CDR3 reads CASSLIQGSGETQYF. CDR3 coding DNA: TGCGCCAGCAGCTTGATACAGGGCTCGGGAGAGACCCAGTACTTC.

The rearrangement uses TRBV7-2 and TRBJ2-6; D is unresolved. Per the germline V gene, CDR1 is SGHTA and CDR2 is FQGNSA. V lost 4 bases to trimming and J lost 9 bases, with 13 bases between them. CDR3 size: 14 residues. In nucleotides, the CDR3 is TGTGCCAGCAGCTCGGTCCGGGTCAACAACGTCCTGACTTTC. Its translation is CASSSVRVNNVLTF.

In its sample, this clonotype was seen many times. This sequence joins TRBV4-3 and TRBJ2-6, with a tentative D call TRBD2 (5 bases). V lost 1 base to trimming and J lost 2 bases, with 12 bases between them. This CDR3 spans 17 amino acids. The germline gives CDR1 LGHNA, CDR2 YSLEER. The CDR3 reads CASSQVVWTAGANVLTF. The CDR3 DNA follows: TGCGCCAGCAGCCAAGTGGTGTGGACTGCTGGGGCCAACGTCCTGACTTTC.

The chain carries TRBV20-1 and TRBJ1-1; no clear D. Trimming stripped 4 bases from V and 11 bases from J, with 17 bases between. CDR3 length equals 12 residues. Germline V lookup: CDR1 DFQATT, CDR2 SNEGSKA (reference sequence). The CDR3 region has the DNA TGCAGTGCTACGAATGGGTATGTCGGGGCTTTCTTT. It encodes CSATNGYVGAFF.

Only a few counts were recorded for this clonotype. The genes are TRBV5-6 and TRBJ2-5; unclear D gene. The J call may be mistaken, given a closer DNA end match to TRBJ2-7. The CDR3 runs to 13 residues. Per germline, CDR1 SGHDT and CDR2 YYEEEE. The CDR3: CASTRINLYEQYF. The DNA for the CDR3 is TGTGCCAGCACCAGAATAAACCTCTACGAGCAGTACTTC.

This clonotype occurred a few times. V gene TRBV11-1 combines with J gene TRBJ1-2; 12 bases agree with TRBD1. V was clipped by 3 bases and J by 1 base; unmatched bases: 18. Per the germline V gene, CDR1 is SGHAT and CDR2 is FQDESV (reference sequence). This CDR3 has 21 residues. The CDR3 sequence: CASSFSLRGGTGGELNYGYTF. CDR3 nucleotides: TGTGCCAGCAGCTTCTCCCTTCGTGGAGGGACAGGGGGCGAACTTAACTATGGCTACACCTTC.

This clonotype was counted a few times. J is TRBJ2-1 and V is TRBV10-3, with D tentatively TRBD1 (9 bases). V gave up 10 bases and J gave up 8 bases, with 33 bases separating them. CDR3 length equals 18 residues. Per germline, CDR1 ENHRY and CDR2 SYGVKD. The CDR3 DNA reads TGTGCCAACAGCCGGGGGGGACAGGGAACGTCATACCAATATGAGCAGTTCTTC. It yields the protein CANSRGGQGTSYQYEQFF.

V gene TRBV29-1 combines with J gene TRBJ2-1; perhaps TRBD1 as D (6 bases). V lost 6 bases to trimming and J lost 4 bases, with 16 bases between them. The CDR3 is made up of 14 amino acids. CDR1 SQVTM and CDR2 ANQGSEA come from the germline V gene. Here the CDR3 reads CSVDSRGAYNEQFF. CDR3 DNA: TGCAGCGTGGACAGCAGAGGGGCATACAATGAGCAGTTCTTC.

This clonotype showed up just a few times. The chain joins TRBV14 to TRBJ1-1, with 8 bases matching TRBD1. CDR1 is SGHDN and CDR2 is FVKESK in the germline V gene. V dropped 1 base and J dropped 9; count of bases not matched to a gene: 4. The CDR3 totals 13 residues. The CDR3 sequence: CASSQVRTGKAFF. DNA for the CDR3: TGTGCCAGCAGCCAAGTGCGGACAGGGAAAGCTTTCTTT.

This chain connects TRBV4-1 to TRBJ2-5; D gene uncertain. V lost 1 base and J lost 1, with 10 bases in between. The V gene's germline CDR1 is MGHRA and CDR2 YSYEKL. CDR3 length: 15 residues. CDR3 DNA sequence: TGCGCCAGCAGCCAAGGACTTTTAGCCCAAGAGACCCAGTACTTC. Its translation: CASSQGLLAQETQYF.

The V and J genes are TRBV6-4 and TRBJ2-1, with 7 bases fitting TRBD2. This CDR3 comprises 14 residues. With 3 bases clipped from V and 9 bases from J, the junction kept 8 bases outside the gene matches. Germline CDR1 reads MRHNA; CDR2 reads SNTAGT. The CDR3 DNA sequence: TGTGCCAGCAGTGAAAACGAACCGGGGGGTGAGCAGTTCTTC. It encodes CASSENEPGGEQFF.

This clonotype was picked up a small number of times. This chain uses TRBV9 with TRBJ2-4; tentatively, D is TRBD2 (6 bases). The J call is doubtful: the DNA matches TRBJ2-7 better. CDR3 size: 15 residues. Germline CDR1 SGDLS, CDR2 YYNGEE. The CDR3 sequence is CASSVDGTSPHEQYF. CDR3 DNA sequence: TGTGCCAGCAGCGTAGATGGGACTTCTCCCCACGAGCAGTACTTC.

The chain joins TRBV6-5 to TRBJ1-2; the match to TRBD1 covers 7 bases. This CDR3 is built from 15 residues. V shed 2 bases, J shed 3 bases, and the junction held 6 bases outside the gene matches. CDR1 MNHEY and CDR2 SVGAGI come from the germline V gene. The CDR3, as DNA: TGTGCCAGCAGTTACAGTACAGGGGATTACTATGGCTACACCTTC. It encodes CASSYSTGDYYGYTF.

This clonotype was seen at least ten times. This chain uses TRBV29-1 with TRBJ1-2; the D gene is possibly TRBD1 (6 bases). Deletions cut 6 bases from V and 3 bases from J, with 14 bases between. Per the germline V gene, CDR1 is SQVTM and CDR2 is ANQGSEA. The CDR3 is 13 amino acids. CDR3 DNA: TGCAGCGTGGCCTCAGGGGTATACTATGGCTACACCTTC. Protein product: CSVASGVYYGYTF.

Only a few counts were recorded for this clonotype. The CDR3 loop is CASSVAGQYNEQFF. CDR3 in DNA: TGTGCCAGCAGCGTAGCTGGACAGTACAATGAGCAGTTCTTC. The rearrangement uses TRBV9 and TRBJ2-1; D is possibly TRBD1 (6 bases). The length of the CDR3 is 14 residues. Germline V gives CDR1 SGDLS, CDR2 YYNGEE. Trimming left V 0 bases short and J 4 bases short, with 8 bases between.

The gene calls are TRBV20-1 and TRBJ1-2, with 8 bases aligning to TRBD1. The CDR3 consists of 13 residues. V was pared by 5 bases and J by 8 bases, with 10 bases of the junction left unmatched. Germline CDR1 and CDR2: DFQATT and SNEGSKA (reference sequence). For the CDR3, the DNA is TGCAGTGCTTGGACAGGGACTGGATACGGCTACACCTTC. Its translation: CSAWTGTGYGYTF.

The V call is TRBV7-9, the J call TRBJ2-3, with D uncertain. V was cut by 5 bases and J by 1 base, with 13 bases left in between. In germline, CDR1 is SEHNR, CDR2 FQNEAQ (reference sequence). The CDR3 totals 15 residues. The CDR3 DNA reads as TGTGCCAGCAGCCGATGGAGCGCGGGCACAGATACGCAGTATTTT. Protein sequence: CASSRWSAGTDTQYF.

The gene calls are TRBV4-3 and TRBJ1-3, with 11 bases matching TRBD1. This CDR3 has 18 residues. J was trimmed by 1 base and V by 1 base; bases with no gene match: 6. CDR1 is LGHNA and CDR2 is YSLEER in the germline V gene. DNA for the CDR3: TGCGCCAGCAGCCAAGGGACAGGGGGCGCGAAGTCTGGAAACACCATATATTTT. This gives the protein CASSQGTGGAKSGNTIYF.

About this clonotype itself: At one boundary the junction diverges from the germline segment, which might be a read error. J is TRBJ2-7 and V is TRBV13; D uncertain. Looked up from germline, CDR1 is PRHDT and CDR2 is FYEKMQ (reference sequence). The CDR3 runs 13 residues. The CDR3 sequence is CVSSLVTSYEQYF. The DNA for the CDR3 is TGTGTCAGCAGCTTAGTGACCTCCTACGAGCAGTACTTC. The whole variable domain, remainder taken from reference TRBV13 and TRBJ2-7, is AAGVIQSPRHLIKEKRETATLKCYPIPRHDTVYWYQQGPGQDPQFLISFYEKMQSDKGSIPDRFSAQQFSDYHSELNMSSLELGDSALYFCVSSLVTSYEQYFGPGTRLTVT.

The sample holds a few counts of this clonotype. J is TRBJ2-5 and V is TRBV4-3; 14 nucleotides match TRBD2. This CDR3 region has 22 residues. Unmatched junction bases numbered 20, after V lost 0 bases and J lost 5 bases. Germline CDR1 is LGHNA and CDR2 is YSLEER. CDR3 loop: CASSQEVWTSGGHGLLGETQYF. The CDR3 region has the DNA TGCGCCAGCAGCCAAGAAGTTTGGACTAGCGGGGGGCATGGGCTCCTTGGTGAGACCCAGTACTTC.

The rearrangement links TRBV6-2 or TRBV6-3 to TRBJ2-5; 9 bases are a match to TRBD1. The J call is in doubt because the DNA end fits TRBJ2-7 better. The CDR3 has 15 amino acids. The germline gives CDR1 MNHEY, CDR2 SVGEGT. The CDR3 here is CASNTWTGDGYEQYF. Here the CDR3 DNA reads TGTGCCAGCAATACATGGACAGGGGATGGGTACGAGCAGTACTTC.

J is TRBJ2-5 and V is TRBV4-3; D uncertain. Germline V CDR1 and CDR2: LGHNA, YSLEER. V was trimmed by 2 bases and J by 5 bases, leaving 15 bases between them. This CDR3 region has 15 residues. This CDR3 reads CASSQWLASTETQYF. CDR3 bases: TGCGCCAGCAGCCAATGGTTGGCGAGTACCGAGACCCAGTACTTC.

The count of this clonotype is one. V usage is TRBV27 and J usage is TRBJ2-1, with 12 bases aligning to TRBD2. In germline, CDR1 is MNHEY, CDR2 SMNVEV (reference sequence). The CDR3 extends over 17 amino acids. The junction had 9 bases not matched to a gene; V was cut back by 4 bases and J by 5 bases. The CDR3 DNA follows: TGTGCCAGCAGTTCCATCAGGACTAGCGGGGCCAACAATGAGCAGTTCTTC. Translated, it gives CASSSIRTSGANNEQFF.

This rearrangement joins TRBV5-1 to TRBJ2-1, with TRBD2 matching over 11 bases. The CDR3 covers 15 residues. J was trimmed by 7 bases and V by 2 bases; bases with no gene match: 5. The V gene's germline CDR1 is SGHRS and CDR2 YFSETQ. The CDR3 region is CASSFGSGGANEQFF. The CDR3 DNA reads TGCGCCAGCAGCTTCGGTAGCGGGGGGGCTAATGAGCAGTTCTTC.

A remark on this clonotype: A much larger clone differs from this one at a single base, so this may be a read error. The V and J genes are TRBV5-5 and TRBJ2-1; possibly TRBD2 for D (6 bases). Looked up from germline, CDR1 is SGHKS and CDR2 is YYEKEE (reference sequence). The length of the CDR3 is 14 residues. CDR3 protein: CASSRGSSYNAQFF. CDR3 coding DNA: TGTGCCAGCTCTCGGGGGAGCTCCTACAATGCGCAGTTCTTC.

This chain joins TRBV4-1 and TRBJ2-7; 8 nucleotides agree with TRBD2. V gave up 0 bases and J gave up 2 bases; unmatched junction bases: 6. CDR3 length equals 16 residues. The V gene's germline CDR1 is MGHRA and CDR2 YSYEKL. The CDR3 here is CASSQDVIAGTYEQYF. CDR3 in DNA: TGCGCCAGCAGCCAAGACGTGATAGCGGGGACCTACGAGCAGTACTTC.

This clonotype was observed a handful of times. The V gene is TRBV20-1, the J gene TRBJ1-5; D possibly corresponds to TRBD1 (5 bases). The length of the CDR3 is 15 residues. Trimming left V 4 bases short and J 6 bases short, with 19 bases between. Germline V gives CDR1 DFQATT, CDR2 SNEGSKA (reference sequence). This CDR3 is CSAIFRPTGGQPQHF. DNA for the CDR3: TGCAGTGCTATTTTTAGGCCGACGGGGGGTCAGCCCCAGCATTTT.

This chain connects TRBV18 to TRBJ2-7; D may correspond to TRBD1 or TRBD2 (5 bases each). The ends were cut back, 3 bases at V and 4 bases at J, with 10 bases in the middle. This CDR3 region has 13 residues. The germline CDR1 and CDR2 sequences are KGHSH and LQKENI. CDR3 in amino acids: CASSPGAEYEQYF. CDR3 bases: TGTGCCAGCTCACCCGGGGCAGAGTACGAGCAGTACTTC. The full variable domain, with the rest looked up from reference TRBV18 and TRBJ2-7, is NAGVMQNPRHLVRRRGQEARLRCSPMKGHSHVYWYRQLPEEGLKFMVYLQKENIIDESGMPKERFSAEFPKEGPSILRIQQVVRGDSAAYFCASSPGAEYEQYFGPGTRLTVT.

This clonotype has more than one count but fewer than ten. The rearrangement uses TRBV28 and TRBJ2-7; 11 bases align to TRBD2. Germline V gene data show CDR1 as MDHEN and CDR2 as SYDVKM. The junction had 7 bases not matched to a gene; V was cut back by 5 bases and J by 7 bases. The CDR3 has 14 amino acids. CDR3 residues: CASSPSGGTWEQYF. The CDR3 DNA sequence: TGTGCCAGCAGTCCTAGCGGGGGGACGTGGGAGCAGTACTTC. The full variable domain, with the rest looked up from reference TRBV28 and TRBJ2-7, is DVKVTQSSRYLVKRTGEKVFLECVQDMDHENMFWYRQDPGLGLRLIYFSYDVKMKEKGDIPEGYSVSREKKERFSLILESASTNQTSMYLCASSPSGGTWEQYFGPGTRLTVT.